This T cell receptor delta chain was recovered during a study of γδ T cells in repeated Plasmodium falciparum infection. With CATT, TCRdb re-called clones from the multiplex PCR reads. This table has over 45,000 delta-chain clones, approximately 1.5% appearing once. Bulk repertoires came from Vgamma9/Vdelta2+ or Vdelta2-negative gammadelta T cells flow-sorted from PBMC. Unmatched junction bases numbered 21, after V lost 0 bases and J lost 1 base. The CDR3 totals 22 residues. The germline V gene encodes CDR1 TSWWSYY and CDR2 QGS. The table lists this clone with a few counts. A far bigger clonotype differs at one base, so this is likely a read error. Other DNA sequences of this sample code for an identical CDR3.

V and J are TRDV1 and TRDJ1; 9 nucleotides agree with TRDD3. The J gene is not listed in TCRdb, so it was assigned here from a DNA match to germline. The source is a pool of human donors (malaria-infected and uninfected, not separated). Sequencing was done on a sample of gamma-delta T cells from blood. This CDR3 reads CALGELKASLAGGFTCTDKLIF. The DNA of the CDR3 is TGTGCTCTTGGGGAACTAAAGGCCTCCTTGGCTGGGGGATTTACCTGCACCGATAAACTCATCTTT.